A selection of T cell receptor beta chains follows, all from one sample in a study of T cells in Graves' hyperthyroidism and ophthalmopathy. TCRdb re-derived calls from the multiplex PCR reads in MiXCR, one entry per CDR3 protein. The sample has more than 550,000 distinct CDR3 sequences, roughly 17% seen once; the top ten hold roughly a sixth. Sequences were obtained from blood. All receptors derive from a man in his fifties or sixties with Graves' hyperthyroidism. Both conserved end residues are part of each CDR3. Fields, in order: J gene, V gene, D gene, clone size, CDR3 protein, CDR3 DNA. A D gene is named only where the DNA matches it firmly. For some rows the clone size is stated as once, few or many, or as a class when expanded; others skip it.

j_gene: TRBJ2-3
v_gene: TRBV29-1
d_gene: TRBD1
abundance: NA
CDR3aa: CSVEEGVRGPNTDTQYF
CDR3nt: TGCAGCGTTGAAGAGGGCGTTAGGGGGCCTAACACAGATACGCAGTATTTT

j_gene: TRBJ1-6
v_gene: TRBV7-8
d_gene: NA
abundance: few
CDR3aa: CASRFQGPMNSPLHF
CDR3nt: TGTGCCAGCAGGTTTCAGGGGCCGATGAATTCACCCCTCCACTTT

j_gene: TRBJ2-7
v_gene: TRBV25-1
d_gene: TRBD2
abundance: few
CDR3aa: CASSEWEGVAGVTYEQYF
CDR3nt: TGTGCCAGCAGTGAATGGGAGGGGGTAGCGGGAGTTACCTACGAGCAGTACTTC

j_gene: TRBJ2-7
v_gene: TRBV7-9
d_gene: NA
abundance: NA
CDR3aa: CASRPGATSYEQYF
CDR3nt: TGTGCCAGCAGGCCAGGGGCGACCTCCTACGAGCAGTACTTC

j_gene: TRBJ1-6
v_gene: TRBV6-5
d_gene: NA
abundance: many
CDR3aa: CASSYSPGRLGSPLHF
CDR3nt: TGTGCCAGCAGCTACAGCCCCGGACGTCTCGGATCACCCCTCCACTTT

j_gene: TRBJ2-7
v_gene: TRBV20-1
d_gene: TRBD1
abundance: many
CDR3aa: CSARGGPRPGQGFYEQYF
CDR3nt: TGCAGTGCTAGAGGGGGACCGAGACCGGGACAGGGGTTCTACGAGCAGTACTTC

j_gene: TRBJ2-1
v_gene: TRBV5-1
d_gene: TRBD2
abundance: many
CDR3aa: CASSLLAGASNEQFF
CDR3nt: TGCGCCAGCAGCTTACTAGCGGGAGCGTCCAATGAGCAGTTCTTC

j_gene: TRBJ1-1
v_gene: TRBV11-2
d_gene: TRBD1
abundance: NA
CDR3aa: CASSFRTGGVGNTEAFF
CDR3nt: TGTGCCAGCAGCTTCCGAACAGGGGGCGTAGGAAACACTGAAGCTTTCTTT

j_gene: TRBJ2-3
v_gene: TRBV29-1
d_gene: NA
abundance: few
CDR3aa: CSADSASDTQYF
CDR3nt: TGCAGCGCAGACAGCGCCTCAGATACGCAGTATTTT

j_gene: TRBJ2-2
v_gene: TRBV7-9
d_gene: NA
abundance: NA
CDR3aa: CASSFSPRRQSAQELFF
CDR3nt: TGTGCCAGCAGCTTCTCACCGAGACGGCAGTCCGCGCAGGAGCTGTTTTTT

j_gene: TRBJ2-4
v_gene: TRBV3-1
d_gene: NA
abundance: NA
CDR3aa: CASSRRGRGKDIQYF
CDR3nt: TGTGCCAGCAGCCGCAGAGGGCGGGGAAAGGACATTCAGTACTTC

j_gene: TRBJ2-3
v_gene: TRBV6-2/TRBV6-3
d_gene: NA
abundance: few
CDR3aa: CASSYAQSFTDTQYF
CDR3nt: TGTGCCAGCAGTTACGCTCAGAGCTTCACAGATACGCAGTATTTT

j_gene: TRBJ2-6
v_gene: TRBV30
d_gene: TRBD1
abundance: few
CDR3aa: CAWSRTGGSGANVLTF
CDR3nt: TGTGCCTGGAGCCGGACAGGGGGTTCTGGGGCCAACGTCCTGACTTTC

j_gene: TRBJ2-2
v_gene: TRBV30
d_gene: NA
abundance: many
CDR3aa: CAWSVRGNTGELFF
CDR3nt: TGTGCCTGGAGTGTACGCGGGAACACCGGGGAGCTGTTTTTT

j_gene: TRBJ2-5
v_gene: TRBV30
d_gene: TRBD2
abundance: many
CDR3aa: CAWRGLAGVQETQYF
CDR3nt: TGTGCCTGGAGAGGACTAGCGGGGGTCCAAGAGACCCAGTACTTC

j_gene: TRBJ2-3
v_gene: TRBV5-1
d_gene: NA
abundance: many
CDR3aa: CASSLTGGRNFKTDTQYF
CDR3nt: TGCGCCAGCAGCTTGACTGGGGGCCGGAACTTCAAGACAGATACGCAGTATTTT

j_gene: TRBJ2-3
v_gene: TRBV11-2
d_gene: TRBD2
abundance: many
CDR3aa: CASSLVTSGRMDTQYF
CDR3nt: TGTGCCAGCAGCTTAGTAACTAGCGGGAGAATGGATACGCAGTATTTT

j_gene: TRBJ1-4
v_gene: TRBV18
d_gene: NA
abundance: many
CDR3aa: CASSSLRGESNEKLFF
CDR3nt: TGTGCCAGCTCATCCCTACGTGGGGAATCTAATGAAAAACTGTTTTTT

j_gene: TRBJ2-5
v_gene: TRBV7-2
d_gene: TRBD1
abundance: many
CDR3aa: CASSRGQGKETQYF
CDR3nt: TGTGCCAGCAGTAGAGGACAGGGAAAAGAGACCCAGTACTTC

j_gene: TRBJ1-2
v_gene: TRBV4-3
d_gene: TRBD1
abundance: NA
CDR3aa: CASSHAGGNYGYTF
CDR3nt: TGCGCCAGCAGCCATGCAGGGGGAAACTATGGCTACACCTTC

j_gene: TRBJ2-1
v_gene: TRBV2
d_gene: NA
abundance: many
CDR3aa: CASSELSRGSVSDEQFF
CDR3nt: TGTGCCAGCAGTGAACTCTCGAGGGGGTCAGTGAGCGATGAGCAGTTCTTC

j_gene: TRBJ1-4
v_gene: TRBV18
d_gene: TRBD1
abundance: NA
CDR3aa: CASSPIQGANEKLFF
CDR3nt: TGTGCCAGCTCACCAATACAGGGGGCCAATGAAAAACTGTTTTTT

j_gene: TRBJ2-1
v_gene: TRBV4-3
d_gene: NA
abundance: NA
CDR3aa: CASSQDGGTAAYNEQFF
CDR3nt: TGCGCCAGCAGCCAAGACGGCGGGACTGCTGCCTACAATGAGCAGTTCTTC

j_gene: TRBJ1-3
v_gene: TRBV6-1
d_gene: TRBD1
abundance: NA
CDR3aa: CASRTSTGGNTIYF
CDR3nt: TGTGCCAGCAGGACTTCGACAGGGGGAAACACCATATATTTT

j_gene: TRBJ2-7
v_gene: TRBV3-1
d_gene: TRBD1
abundance: NA
CDR3aa: CASRQGQGLNYEQYF
CDR3nt: TGTGCCAGCAGACAGGGACAGGGACTTAACTACGAGCAGTACTTC

j_gene: TRBJ1-5
v_gene: TRBV18
d_gene: TRBD1
abundance: many
CDR3aa: CASSLQGADQPQHF
CDR3nt: TGTGCCAGCTCACTACAGGGGGCGGATCAGCCCCAGCATTTT

j_gene: TRBJ1-2
v_gene: TRBV7-2
d_gene: TRBD1
abundance: many
CDR3aa: CASSLPGQGTTYYGYTF
CDR3nt: TGTGCCAGCAGCCTACCGGGACAGGGAACTACCTACTATGGCTACACCTTC

j_gene: TRBJ1-1
v_gene: TRBV28
d_gene: NA
abundance: many
CDR3aa: CASSLGQPMNTEAFF
CDR3nt: TGTGCCAGCAGTTTAGGGCAGCCCATGAACACTGAAGCTTTCTTT

j_gene: TRBJ2-1
v_gene: TRBV6-1
d_gene: TRBD1
abundance: few
CDR3aa: CASREYRDRGNNEQFF
CDR3nt: TGTGCCAGCAGAGAATACCGGGACAGGGGCAACAATGAGCAGTTCTTC